The 9 T cell receptor beta chains reported below all come from one sample, sequenced in a study of OX40 agonist ivuxolimab in advanced cancers. Libraries were constructed by the immunoSEQ multiplex PCR assay. TCRdb holds this immuneACCESS table with in-frame rearrangements only. Some clones are missing; in checked studies, unresolved V genes explain under half, and the rest has no known cause. This sample is represented by around 71,000 clones; approximately 86% of them were singletons. The top ten hold around 1% of the sample. This sample comprised CD4+ or CD8+ T cells sorted from blood, obtained in a trial of the OX40 agonist ivuxolimab. Every receptor here comes from an adult with an advanced solid tumor such as melanoma, head and neck, liver or kidney cancer.

This clone was counted a single time. The V call is TRBV5-1, the J call TRBJ1-4, with D unclear. Germline V CDR1 and CDR2: SGHRS, YFSETQ. Trimming shortened V by 3 bases and J by 3 bases, and 12 bases separated the two germline ends. There are 15 residues in the CDR3. The CDR3 reads CASSSGRSSNEKLFF. Written as DNA, the CDR3 is TGCGCCAGCAGCTCAGGACGGTCTTCTAATGAAAAACTGTTTTTT. The whole variable domain, remainder taken from reference TRBV5-1 and TRBJ1-4, is KAGVTQTPRYLIKTRGQQVTLSCSPISGHRSVSWYQQTPGQGLQFLFEYFSETQRNKGNFPGRFSGRQFSNSRSEMNVSTLELGDSALYLCASSSGRSSNEKLFFGSGTQLSVL.

V gene TRBV5-4 combines with J gene TRBJ2-1, with 7 bases identical to TRBD2. The CDR3 contains 15 residues. Germline V gene data show CDR1 as SGHNT and CDR2 as YYREEE (reference sequence). The junction had 9 bases not matched to a gene; V was cut back by 3 bases and J by 6 bases. In nucleotides, the CDR3 is TGTGCCAGCAGCTCCGGGGGAGCGGGGATCAATGAGCAGTTCTTC. Its translation is CASSSGGAGINEQFF. The full variable domain, completed using reference TRBV5-4 and TRBJ2-1, is ETGVTQSPTHLIKTRGQQVTLRCSSQSGHNTVSWYQQALGQGPQFIFQYYREEENGRGNFPPRFSGLQFPNYSSELNVNALELDDSALYLCASSSGGAGINEQFFGPGTRLTVL.

This clone was found a few times. This chain uses TRBV6-5 with TRBJ2-3, with 8 bases aligning to TRBD2. CDR3 length equals 14 residues. With V trimmed by 0 bases and J by 10 bases, 6 bases remained unmatched. Germline V lookup: CDR1 MNHEY, CDR2 SVGAGI. CDR3 DNA: TGTGCCAGCAGTTACTCGTGGGCCGGGGGGGCGCAGTATTTT. Translated, it gives CASSYSWAGGAQYF.

This clone was seen a handful of times. V usage is TRBV14 and J usage is TRBJ2-7; 10 bases map to TRBD2. The CDR3 has 15 amino acids. The germline V gene has CDR1 SGHDN and CDR2 FVKESK. J lost 4 bases, V lost 1 base, and 4 bases had no gene match. The CDR3 loop reads CASSQALAGVYEQYF. Written as DNA, the CDR3 is TGTGCCAGCAGCCAAGCTCTAGCGGGAGTTTACGAGCAGTACTTC.

This clone was seen just once. V and J are TRBV7-2 and TRBJ2-2, with 12 bases identical to TRBD2. Per the germline V gene, CDR1 is SGHTA and CDR2 is FQGNSA. This CDR3 is built from 16 residues. Germline trimming cut 3 bases from V and 5 bases from J; bases unmatched to any gene: 4. This CDR3 is CASSFLTSGRTGELFF. For the CDR3, the DNA is TGTGCCAGCAGCTTCTTGACTAGCGGGAGAACCGGGGAGCTGTTTTTT.

The V call is TRBV10-3, the J call TRBJ1-2; TRBD1 is a possible D gene (5 bases). The CDR3 is 13 residues long. Germline V gene sequence: CDR1 ENHRY, CDR2 SYGVKD. The V and J ends lost 11 bases and 6 bases respectively, with 19 bases between them. DNA of the CDR3: TGTGCCGTTAGTCTAGGGATGGACAATGGCTACACCTTC. This sequence encodes CAVSLGMDNGYTF.

V and J are TRBV9 and TRBJ1-1; D is uncertain. V lost 4 bases to trimming and J lost 0 bases, with 10 bases between them. The CDR3 has 14 amino acids. CDR1 SGDLS and CDR2 YYNGEE come from the germline V gene. The CDR3 DNA is TGTGCCAGCAGCCCCGCCCGGTTGAACACTGAAGCTTTCTTT. Encoded protein: CASSPARLNTEAFF. The full variable domain, its missing parts supplied by reference TRBV9 and TRBJ1-1, is DSGVTQTPKHLITATGQRVTLRCSPRSGDLSVYWYQQSLDQGLQFLIQYYNGEERAKGNILERFSAQQFPDLHSELNLSSLELGDSALYFCASSPARLNTEAFFGQGTRLTVV.

The J gene is TRBJ1-5, the V gene TRBV5-4; 7 nucleotides align to TRBD1. The CDR3 loop spans 14 amino acids. The germline V gene has CDR1 SGHNT and CDR2 YYREEE (reference sequence). V dropped 4 bases and J dropped 4; count of bases not matched to a gene: 5. As DNA, the CDR3 is TGTGCCAGCAGCCGACAGGGATCAAATCAGCCCCAGCATTTT. Its translation is CASSRQGSNQPQHF.

The chain recombines TRBV7-2 with TRBJ1-1; no firm D call. Per the germline V gene, CDR1 is SGHTA and CDR2 is FQGNSA. V shed 0 bases and J shed 5 bases, with 16 bases lying between them. The CDR3 loop spans 16 amino acids. The CDR3, as DNA: TGTGCCAGCAGCTTAGCCTACGCAGCCTATCGGACTGAAGCTTTCTTT. It encodes CASSLAYAAYRTEAFF.